This TCR beta chain was sequenced during a study of regulatory T cells in long-lasting Graves disease. Findings and limits, study-wide: Preferential use of TRBV28, TRBJ1-2 and TRBJ2-5 was seen in persistent disease.

HTBI primers from iRepertoire and Arm-PCR of CDR3 regions yielded the TCR beta libraries. TCRdb fed the multiplex PCR reads into MiXCR, producing one record per CDR3 protein. The repertoire has approximately 400,000 distinct CDR3 sequences, about 15% of them found once; the top ten carry over 15%. Regarding time point: newly diagnosed GD, antithyroid drugs for less than 3 months. Scientists built the TCR library using RNA that was extracted from PBMCs. This clonotype was detected a few times. The antigen is unknown. CDR3 length equals 14 residues. Trimming took off 5 bases at V and 2 bases at J, with 13 bases between the two ends. The germline CDR1 and CDR2 sequences are SGHNT and YYREEE (reference sequence). This sample also belongs to another study, concerning T cells in Graves' hyperthyroidism and ophthalmopathy.

The gene calls are TRBV5-4 and TRBJ1-2, with TRBD1 as a possible D gene (5 bases). The sample here was peripheral blood mononuclear cells (PBMCs), taken at new diagnosis, from a patient treated with antithyroid drugs. The sequence was collected from a woman in her 30s with Graves disease. This CDR3 is CASRPPGANYGYTF. In DNA form, the CDR3 reads TGTGCCAGCAGACCCCCCGGGGCAAACTATGGCTACACCTTC.